The present TCR beta chain was sequenced within a study of cytomegalovirus exposure and HLA in healthy donors. Study results and limitations: Immune exposure information comprised only CMV serostatus.

PCR amplification relied on 60 Vbeta primers (plus 13 Jbeta primers). Here immunoSEQ multiplex PCR was the method, and the copy in TCRdb shows in-frame clones only, minus some. The sample lists under 200,000 clones, over 75% occurring once. In the case of this clone: The antigen is undetermined.

The germline V and J ends were trimmed by 7 bases and 13 bases, with 20 bases remaining between them. This CDR3 has 14 amino acids. Germline-derived CDR1 and CDR2 are LNHDA and SQIVND (reference sequence). Source material: PBMCs. V usage is TRBV19 and J usage is TRBJ1-6; D unclear. The receptor was derived from a woman in her 50s in good health and CMV-seronegative. CDR3 region: CASTDAGREFPLHF. The DNA of the CDR3 is TGTGCCAGTACCGATGCGGGGAGGGAATTCCCCCTCCACTTT. Complete variable domain (other parts from reference TRBV19 and TRBJ1-6): DGGITQSPKYLFRKEGQNVTLSCEQNLNHDAMYWYRQDPGQGLRLIYYSQIVNDFQKGDIAEGYSVSREKKESFPLTVTSAQKNPTAFYLCASTDAGREFPLHFGNGTRLTVT.